The 23 T cell receptor beta chains in this list originate from one sample, sequenced in a study of cytomegalovirus exposure and HLA in healthy donors. Profiling relied on immunoSEQ multiplex PCR, and the TCRdb table lists in-frame clones only, not all of them. The sample contains tens of thousands of clones, 94% of which appear only once. The sequenced sample was PBMCs. These receptors all come from a woman aged 18-29 years in good health and CMV-seronegative.

The rearrangement joins TRBV5-4 to TRBJ2-3; 8 bases map to TRBD2. The CDR3 is 16 residues long. Germline V CDR1 and CDR2: SGHNT, YYREEE (reference sequence). V was clipped by 1 base and J by 0 bases; unmatched bases: 4. As DNA, the CDR3 is TGTGCCAGCAGCTTGATGCGGGGGGCGAGCACAGATACGCAGTATTTT. Translated: CASSLMRGASTDTQYF.

The chain is built from TRBV7-9 and TRBJ1-4; a weak D match, TRBD1 (5 bases). The CDR3 runs to 17 residues. Trimming took 1 base from V and 7 from J, leaving 19 bases between them. The V gene's germline CDR1 is SEHNR and CDR2 FQNEAQ (reference sequence). The CDR3 region has the DNA TGTGCCAGCAGCTTAGATGTTGCAGGGCCCGGTGGTGAAAAACTGTTTTTT. This translates into CASSLDVAGPGGEKLFF.

The rearrangement uses TRBV5-5 and TRBJ2-1, with TRBD1 matching 7 bases. Per germline, CDR1 SGHKS and CDR2 YYEKEE (reference sequence). The CDR3 has 15 residues. Trimming removed 0 bases from V and 2 bases from J; junction bases left unmatched: 2. CDR3 in DNA: TGTGCCAGCAGCTTGGGACAGGGAACCTACAATGAGCAGTTCTTC. The encoded protein is CASSLGQGTYNEQFF.

This chain connects TRBV19 to TRBJ1-1; D unclear. Germline V gives CDR1 LNHDA, CDR2 SQIVND (reference sequence). CDR3 length: 14 residues. V dropped 0 bases and J dropped 4 bases, with 9 bases sitting between them. The CDR3 spells CASSIDRQTTEAFF. CDR3 sequence (DNA): TGTGCCAGTAGTATAGATCGACAAACCACTGAAGCTTTCTTT.

This clone was found once. The gene calls are TRBV6-6 and TRBJ1-1, with 11 bases aligning to TRBD1. The J segment lost 1 base and the V segment lost 5 bases, leaving 3 bases of the junction unmatched. Looked up from germline, CDR1 is MNHNY and CDR2 is SVGAGI (reference sequence). This CDR3 spans 15 amino acids. The CDR3 loop reads CASSGQGAGNTEAFF. Here the CDR3 DNA reads TGTGCCAGCAGTGGACAGGGGGCCGGGAACACTGAAGCTTTCTTT.

This clone was picked up one time. The V gene is TRBV19, the J gene TRBJ1-5; 7 bases agree with TRBD1. CDR1 is LNHDA and CDR2 is SQIVND in the germline V gene (reference sequence). With V trimmed by 5 bases and J by 9 bases, 4 bases remained unmatched. The CDR3 is 12 residues long. The CDR3 DNA reads as TGTGCCAGTAGTGACAGGGAGTTGCCCCAGCATTTT. Amino acid sequence: CASSDRELPQHF.

As to this clone: Within the sample, other DNA sequences also encode this same CDR3. V usage is TRBV5-1 and J usage is TRBJ1-5; 7 bases are a match to TRBD1. Trimming removed 0 bases from V and 7 bases from J; junction bases left unmatched: 4. Germline CDR1 is SGHRS and CDR2 is YFSETQ. This CDR3 region has 14 residues. The CDR3 DNA follows: TGCGCCAGCAGCTTGGGGACAGGAGGCCAGCCCCAGCATTTT. The encoded protein is CASSLGTGGQPQHF.

The chain uses TRBV2 and TRBJ2-3; 9 bases align to TRBD1. The ends lost 5 bases at V and 5 bases at J; junction bases unmatched: 8. From germline, CDR1 is SNHLY and CDR2 FYNNEI. This CDR3 has 15 residues. The CDR3 sequence is CASSKQGARIDTQYF. The DNA for the CDR3 is TGTGCCAGCAGTAAACAGGGGGCGCGGATAGATACGCAGTATTTT.

This clone is a singleton in its sample. The J gene is TRBJ2-2, the V gene TRBV4-2, with 9 bases identical to TRBD1. V lost 2 bases and J lost 6; bases outside the gene matches: 10. The CDR3 has 17 amino acids. Germline V lookup: CDR1 LGHNA, CDR2 YNFKEQ. The CDR3 region has the DNA TGTGCCAGCAGCCAACCGGACCAACAGGGGGCTGCCGGGGAGCTGTTTTTT. It specifies CASSQPDQQGAAGELFF.

The chain has TRBV18 and TRBJ2-3; 7 bases agree with TRBD1. The trim removed 2 bases at V and 2 bases at J, leaving 4 bases unmatched. This CDR3 region has 15 residues. Germline loops: CDR1 KGHSH, CDR2 LQKENI. Here the CDR3 reads CASSPGGQPTDTQYF. Written as DNA, the CDR3 is TGTGCCAGCTCACCAGGGGGACAGCCCACAGATACGCAGTATTTT.

This clone was found once. The V gene is TRBV7-9, the J gene TRBJ2-1; D is undetermined. The length of the CDR3 is 11 residues. Trimming shortened V by 5 bases and J by 9 bases, and 8 bases separated the two germline ends. Looked up from germline, CDR1 is SEHNR and CDR2 is FQNEAQ (reference sequence). The CDR3 sequence is CASSPGVEQFF. The CDR3 DNA is TGTGCCAGCAGCCCCGGTGTTGAGCAGTTCTTC. Full variable domain (outside the CDR3, taken from reference TRBV7-9 and TRBJ2-1): DTGVSQNPRHKITKRGQNVTFRCDPISEHNRLYWYRQTLGQGPEFLTYFQNEAQLEKSRLLSDRFSAERPKGSFSTLEIQRTEQGDSAMYLCASSPGVEQFFGPGTRLTVL.

The V gene is TRBV19, the J gene TRBJ1-1; D is unresolved. The CDR3 totals 13 residues. With 7 bases removed from V and 4 bases from J, the gap between germline ends came to 13 bases. Per the germline V gene, CDR1 is LNHDA and CDR2 is SQIVND (reference sequence). CDR3 coding DNA: TGTGCCAGTACCCCAGCCGCGGCCACTGAAGCTTTCTTT. Protein sequence: CASTPAAATEAFF.

The chain uses TRBV25-1 and TRBJ1-5; D perhaps matches TRBD1 (6 bases). V was cut by 4 bases and J by 9 bases, with 13 bases left in between. The CDR3 contains 13 residues. Per germline, CDR1 MGHDK and CDR2 SYGVNS. DNA for the CDR3: TGTGCCAGCAGTGTACAGGGCCAGGGGCCCCAGCATTTT. This codes for CASSVQGQGPQHF. Variable domain in full (rest from reference TRBV25-1 and TRBJ1-5): EADIYQTPRYLVIGTGKKITLECSQTMGHDKMYWYQQDPGMELHLIHYSYGVNSTEKGDLSSESTVSRIRTEHFPLTLESARPSHTSQYLCASSVQGQGPQHFGDGTRLSIL.

V gene TRBV19 combines with J gene TRBJ1-1; tentatively, D is TRBD1 (5 bases). The germline V gene has CDR1 LNHDA and CDR2 SQIVND (reference sequence). V was clipped by 8 bases and J by 4 bases, with 17 bases between them. This CDR3 comprises 14 residues. The CDR3 spells CASEMGPWSTEAFF. CDR3 nucleotides: TGTGCCAGTGAAATGGGGCCGTGGAGCACTGAAGCTTTCTTT.

The V gene is TRBV28, the J gene TRBJ1-2; D is ambiguous. The germline gives CDR1 MDHEN, CDR2 SYDVKM. Between the trimmed V and J ends, which lost 3 bases and 1 base, there was a span of 12 bases. This CDR3 has 15 residues. CDR3 in amino acids: CASSLMAAGNYGYTF. DNA of the CDR3: TGTGCCAGCAGTTTGATGGCGGCGGGTAACTATGGCTACACCTTC.

The chain has TRBV19 and TRBJ1-1, with D possibly matching TRBD1 (5 bases). The CDR3 has 14 amino acids. Germline V gene data show CDR1 as LNHDA and CDR2 as SQIVND (reference sequence). The V end was cut by 7 bases, the J end by 3 bases, with 15 bases between. The CDR3 spells CASNRWQGDTEAFF. The CDR3 DNA reads TGTGCCAGTAACAGGTGGCAAGGTGACACTGAAGCTTTCTTT.

V is TRBV4-3 and J is TRBJ2-1, with 7 bases fitting TRBD1. Germline V gene data show CDR1 as LGHNA and CDR2 as YSLEER. The CDR3 runs to 14 residues. Trimming cost V 4 bases and J 8 bases; bases outside gene matches: 8. CDR3 in amino acids: CASSRSTGRDEQFF. The CDR3 DNA follows: TGCGCCAGCAGCCGGTCGACAGGGCGGGATGAGCAGTTCTTC.

A single count supports this clone. V is TRBV4-3 and J is TRBJ2-1; the match to TRBD2 covers 8 bases. Germline V gene lookup returns CDR1 LGHNA and CDR2 YSLEER. Unmatched junction bases numbered 8, after V lost 1 base and J lost 6 bases. The CDR3 contains 16 residues. CDR3 coding DNA: TGCGCCAGCAGCCAAGCTCCTAGCGGGCGAGGCAATGAGCAGTTCTTC. It translates to CASSQAPSGRGNEQFF.

The chain uses TRBV7-9 and TRBJ2-1; maybe TRBD1 (5 bases). Per germline, CDR1 SEHNR and CDR2 FQNEAQ (reference sequence). Trimming pared 6 bases from V and 5 bases from J, leaving 11 bases between. The CDR3 spans 13 residues. CDR3 nucleotides: TGTGCCAGCAGTATAGGGGTAGACAATGAGCAGTTCTTC. This sequence encodes CASSIGVDNEQFF. Using reference TRBV7-9 and TRBJ2-1 for the parts outside the CDR3, the full variable domain is DTGVSQNPRHKITKRGQNVTFRCDPISEHNRLYWYRQTLGQGPEFLTYFQNEAQLEKSRLLSDRFSAERPKGSFSTLEIQRTEQGDSAMYLCASSIGVDNEQFFGPGTRLTVL.

The chain carries TRBV7-8 and TRBJ1-5; 8 nucleotides line up with TRBD1. V lost 6 bases, J lost 0 bases, and 7 bases stayed unmatched. Germline V CDR1 and CDR2: SGHVS, FQNEAQ. The CDR3 contains 16 residues. The CDR3 loop is CASSRTGNPSNQPQHF. Here the CDR3 DNA reads TGTGCCAGCAGTCGGACAGGGAACCCTAGCAATCAGCCCCAGCATTTT.

The rearrangement uses TRBV9 and TRBJ2-3; no reliable D call. The germline V gene has CDR1 SGDLS and CDR2 YYNGEE. V lost 0 bases, J lost 1 base, and 12 bases lay in between. The CDR3 runs 16 residues. This CDR3 is CASSVGVADGTDTQYF. CDR3 DNA sequence: TGTGCCAGCAGCGTAGGTGTAGCTGACGGCACAGATACGCAGTATTTT.

The J gene is TRBJ1-4, the V gene TRBV19; D is unclear. The CDR3 spans 11 residues. Germline V gene data show CDR1 as LNHDA and CDR2 as SQIVND (reference sequence). The ends were cut back, 6 bases at V and 8 bases at J, with 7 bases in the middle. The CDR3 region has the DNA TGTGCCAGTAGGAAACGGGAAAAACTGTTTTTT. This translates into CASRKREKLFF. The full variable domain, in which reference TRBV19 and TRBJ1-4 provide the parts outside the CDR3, is DGGITQSPKYLFRKEGQNVTLSCEQNLNHDAMYWYRQDPGQGLRLIYYSQIVNDFQKGDIAEGYSVSREKKESFPLTVTSAQKNPTAFYLCASRKREKLFFGSGTQLSVL.

The chain recombines TRBV11-2 with TRBJ1-2, with no clear D. Deletions cut 0 bases from V and 4 bases from J, with 15 bases between. CDR1 is SGHAT, CDR2 FQNNGV, per germline. The CDR3 loop spans 16 amino acids. The CDR3 spells CASSLEGWRHRYGYTF. The DNA for the CDR3 is TGTGCCAGCAGCTTAGAGGGGTGGAGGCACCGCTATGGCTACACCTTC.